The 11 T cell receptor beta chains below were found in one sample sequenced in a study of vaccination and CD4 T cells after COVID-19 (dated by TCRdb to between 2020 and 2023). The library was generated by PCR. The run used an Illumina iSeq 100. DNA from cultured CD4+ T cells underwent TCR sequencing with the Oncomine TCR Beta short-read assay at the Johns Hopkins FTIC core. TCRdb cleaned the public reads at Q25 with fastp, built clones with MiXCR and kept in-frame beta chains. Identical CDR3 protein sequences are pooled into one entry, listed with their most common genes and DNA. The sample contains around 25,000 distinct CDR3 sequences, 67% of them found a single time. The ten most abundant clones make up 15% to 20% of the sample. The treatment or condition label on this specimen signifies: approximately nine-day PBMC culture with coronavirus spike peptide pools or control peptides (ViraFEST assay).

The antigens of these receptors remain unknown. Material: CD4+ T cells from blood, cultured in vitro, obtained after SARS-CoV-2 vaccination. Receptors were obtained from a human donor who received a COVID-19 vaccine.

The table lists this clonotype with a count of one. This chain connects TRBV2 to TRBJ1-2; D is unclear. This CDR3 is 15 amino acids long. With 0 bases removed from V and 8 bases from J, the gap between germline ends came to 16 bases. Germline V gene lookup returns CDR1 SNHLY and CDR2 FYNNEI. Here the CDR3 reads CASSEAPGIGNGYTF. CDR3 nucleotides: TGTGCCAGCAGTGAAGCTCCGGGGATAGGTAACGGCTACACCTTC.

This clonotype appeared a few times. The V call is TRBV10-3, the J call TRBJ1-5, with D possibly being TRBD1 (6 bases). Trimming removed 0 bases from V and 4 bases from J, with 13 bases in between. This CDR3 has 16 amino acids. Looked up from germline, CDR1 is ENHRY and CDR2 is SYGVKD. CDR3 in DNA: TGTGCCATCAGTGAGTCCCGGGGGCGTGGGAATCAGCCCCAGCATTTT. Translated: CAISESRGRGNQPQHF.

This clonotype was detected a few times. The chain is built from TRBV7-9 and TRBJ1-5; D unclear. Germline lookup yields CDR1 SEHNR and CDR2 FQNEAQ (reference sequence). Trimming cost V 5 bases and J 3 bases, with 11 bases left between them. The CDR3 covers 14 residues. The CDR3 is CASSGGEANQPQHF. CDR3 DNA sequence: TGTGCCAGCAGCGGTGGGGAAGCCAATCAGCCCCAGCATTTT.

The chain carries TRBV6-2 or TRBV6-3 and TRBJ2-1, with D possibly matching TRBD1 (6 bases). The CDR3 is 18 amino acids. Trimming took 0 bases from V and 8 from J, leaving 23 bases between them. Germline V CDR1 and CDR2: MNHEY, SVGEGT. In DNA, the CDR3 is TGTGCCAGCAGTTACTCGAGTAGGGGGACGGGATATTACGATGAGCAGTTCTTC. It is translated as CASSYSSRGTGYYDEQFF.

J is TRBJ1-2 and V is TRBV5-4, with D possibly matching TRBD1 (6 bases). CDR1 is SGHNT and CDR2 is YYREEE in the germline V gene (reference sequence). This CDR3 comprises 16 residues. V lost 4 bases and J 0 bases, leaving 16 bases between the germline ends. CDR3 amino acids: CASSLRQETANYGYTF. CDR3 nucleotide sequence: TGTGCCAGCAGCCTCAGACAGGAAACAGCTAACTATGGCTACACCTTC.

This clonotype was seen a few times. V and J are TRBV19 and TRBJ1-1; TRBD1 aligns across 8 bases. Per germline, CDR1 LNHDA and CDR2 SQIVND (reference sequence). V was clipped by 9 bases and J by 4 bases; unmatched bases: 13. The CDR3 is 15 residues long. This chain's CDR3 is CASLTAGGLGTEAFF. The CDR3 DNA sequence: TGTGCCAGCCTAACGGCAGGGGGCCTGGGCACTGAAGCTTTCTTT.

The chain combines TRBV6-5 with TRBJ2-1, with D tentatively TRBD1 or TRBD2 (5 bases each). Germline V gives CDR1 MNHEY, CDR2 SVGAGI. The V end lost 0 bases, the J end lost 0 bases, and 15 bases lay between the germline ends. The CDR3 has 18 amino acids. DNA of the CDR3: TGTGCCAGCAGTTACTCCAGTTTTAAGGGACCCTCCTACAATGAGCAGTTCTTC. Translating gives CASSYSSFKGPSYNEQFF.

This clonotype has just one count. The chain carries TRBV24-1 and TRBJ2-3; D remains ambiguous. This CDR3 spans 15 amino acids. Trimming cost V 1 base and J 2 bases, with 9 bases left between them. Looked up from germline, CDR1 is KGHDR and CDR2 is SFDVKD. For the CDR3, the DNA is TGTGCCACCAGTGATTTTGGAGCCTACACAGATACGCAGTATTTT. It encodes CATSDFGAYTDTQYF.

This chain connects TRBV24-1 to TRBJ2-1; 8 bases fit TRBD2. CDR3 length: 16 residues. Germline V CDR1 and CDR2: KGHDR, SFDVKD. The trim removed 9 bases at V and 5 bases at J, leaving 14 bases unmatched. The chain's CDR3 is CATASPTGGPHNEQFF. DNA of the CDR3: TGTGCCACCGCAAGCCCTACGGGGGGGCCCCACAATGAGCAGTTCTTC.

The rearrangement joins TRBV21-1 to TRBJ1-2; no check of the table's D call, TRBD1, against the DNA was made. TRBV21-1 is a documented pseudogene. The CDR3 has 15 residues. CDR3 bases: TGTGCCAGCAGCCCTACAGGGGGCGGAAACTATGGCTACACCTTC. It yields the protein CASSPTGGGNYGYTF.

For the CDR3, the DNA is TGTGCCAGCAGCTTAGCCCAAGATACGCAGTATTTT. Protein product: CASSLAQDTQYF. The chain combines TRBV7-2 with TRBJ2-3, with D unclear. Between the trimmed V and J ends, which lost 0 bases and 5 bases, there was a span of 3 bases. This CDR3 has 12 residues. CDR1 is SGHTA and CDR2 is FQGNSA in the germline V gene. Full variable domain (remainder filled in from reference TRBV7-2 and TRBJ2-3): GAGVSQSPSNKVTEKGKDVELRCDPISGHTALYWYRQSLGQGLEFLIYFQGNSAPDKSGLPSDRFSAERTGGSVSTLTIQRTQQEDSAVYLCASSLAQDTQYFGPGTRLTVL.